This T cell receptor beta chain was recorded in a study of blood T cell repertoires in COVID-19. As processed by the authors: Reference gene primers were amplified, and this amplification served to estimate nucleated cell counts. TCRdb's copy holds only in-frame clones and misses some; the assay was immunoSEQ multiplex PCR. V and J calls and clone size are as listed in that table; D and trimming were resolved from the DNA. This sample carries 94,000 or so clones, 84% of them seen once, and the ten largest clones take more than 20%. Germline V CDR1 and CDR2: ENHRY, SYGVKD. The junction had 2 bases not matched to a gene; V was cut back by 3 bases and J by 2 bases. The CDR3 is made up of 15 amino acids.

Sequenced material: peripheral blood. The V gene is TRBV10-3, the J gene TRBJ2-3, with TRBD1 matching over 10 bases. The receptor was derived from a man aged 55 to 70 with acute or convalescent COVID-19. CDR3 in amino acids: CAISDGTGDTDTQYF. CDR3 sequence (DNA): TGTGCCATCAGTGACGGGACAGGGGACACAGATACGCAGTATTTT.